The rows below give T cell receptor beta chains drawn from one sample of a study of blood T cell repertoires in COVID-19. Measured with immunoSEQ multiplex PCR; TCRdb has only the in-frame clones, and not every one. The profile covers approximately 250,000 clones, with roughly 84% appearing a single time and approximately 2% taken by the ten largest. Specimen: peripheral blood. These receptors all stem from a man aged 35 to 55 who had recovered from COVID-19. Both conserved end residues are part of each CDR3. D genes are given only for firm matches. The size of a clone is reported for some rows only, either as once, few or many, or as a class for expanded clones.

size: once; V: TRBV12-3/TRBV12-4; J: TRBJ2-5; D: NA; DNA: TGTGCCAGCAGCCCCGCGGCAGTGGAGACCCAGTACTTC; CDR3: CASSPAAVETQYF
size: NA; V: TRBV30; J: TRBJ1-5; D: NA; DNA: TGTGCCTGGAGTGTACGCGGTCAGCCCCAGCATTTT; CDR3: CAWSVRGQPQHF
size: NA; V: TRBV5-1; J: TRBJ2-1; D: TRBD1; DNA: TGCGCCAGCAGCTCGACTGGGACAGTTGGGAAGAATGAGCAGTTCTTC; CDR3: CASSSTGTVGKNEQFF
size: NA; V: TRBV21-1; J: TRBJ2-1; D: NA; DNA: TGTGCCAGCAGCCCCCTCGCGCCGGATGGGGACAGGGATAATGAGCAGTTCTTC; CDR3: CASSPLAPDGDRDNEQFF
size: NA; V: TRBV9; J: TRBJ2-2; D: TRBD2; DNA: TGTGCCAGCAGCCCCCAACTAGCGACCGGGGAGCTGTTTTTT; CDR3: CASSPQLATGELFF
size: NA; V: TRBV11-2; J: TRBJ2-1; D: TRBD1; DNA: TGTGCCAGCAGCGCGCGGACAGGGGGTATGAATGAGCAGTTCTTC; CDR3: CASSARTGGMNEQFF
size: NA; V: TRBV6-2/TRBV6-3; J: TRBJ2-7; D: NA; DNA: TGTGCCAGCAGTTACCCTACAGGAGCCTACGAGCAGTACTTC; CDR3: CASSYPTGAYEQYF
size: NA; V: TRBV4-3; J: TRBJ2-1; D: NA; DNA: TGCGCCAGCAGCCAAGATTACTCAACCTCCGAGCAGTTCTTC; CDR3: CASSQDYSTSEQFF
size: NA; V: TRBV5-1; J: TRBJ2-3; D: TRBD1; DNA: TGCGCCAGCAGCTTCCGCCCGACAGGGAACGGGGATACGCAGTATTTT; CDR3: CASSFRPTGNGDTQYF
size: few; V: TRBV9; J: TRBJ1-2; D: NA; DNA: TGTGCCAGCCACCATTGGGGCTCGAACTATGGCTACACCTTC; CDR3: CASHHWGSNYGYTF
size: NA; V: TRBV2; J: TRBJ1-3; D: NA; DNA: TGTGCCAGCAGTGGTCTAGGGGCTGGAAACACCATATATTTT; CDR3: CASSGLGAGNTIYF
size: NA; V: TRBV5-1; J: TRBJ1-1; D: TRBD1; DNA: TGCGCCAGCAGCCGCCGACAGGGATTGACTGAAGCTTTCTTT; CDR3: CASSRRQGLTEAFF
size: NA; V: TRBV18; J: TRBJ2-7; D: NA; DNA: TGTGCCAGCTCCTCCGTCGGGGGTAGCTACGAGCAGTACTTC; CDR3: CASSSVGGSYEQYF
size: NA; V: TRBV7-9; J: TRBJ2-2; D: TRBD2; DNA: TGTGCCAGCAGCTCCCGGACTAGCGGGGGTCACACCGGGGAGCTGTTTTTT; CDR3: CASSSRTSGGHTGELFF
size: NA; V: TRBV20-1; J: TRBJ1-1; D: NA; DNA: TGCAGTGCTAGGGGGCGGTTTGAAGCTTTCTTT; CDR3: CSARGRFEAFF
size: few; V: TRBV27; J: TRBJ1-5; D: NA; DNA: TGTGCCAGCAGCACCGACAGGTACCATCAGCCCCAGCATTTT; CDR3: CASSTDRYHQPQHF
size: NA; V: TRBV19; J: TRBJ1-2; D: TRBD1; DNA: TGTGCCAGTAGTGGGACAGGGGAGTACTATGGCTACACCTTC; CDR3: CASSGTGEYYGYTF
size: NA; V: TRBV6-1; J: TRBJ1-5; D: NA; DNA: TGTGCCAGCAGTGAAGCGTACTATAGCAATCAGCCCCAGCATTTT; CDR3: CASSEAYYSNQPQHF
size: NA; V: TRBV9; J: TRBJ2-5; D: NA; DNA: TGTGCCAGCAGCGCCAGGGTCGCTCAAGAGACCCAGTACTTC; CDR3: CASSARVAQETQYF
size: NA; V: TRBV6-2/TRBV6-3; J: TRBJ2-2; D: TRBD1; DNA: TGTGCCAGCAGCCCTGCTTTAGCGGGACAGGGGACCGGGGAGCTGTTTTTT; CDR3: CASSPALAGQGTGELFF